This record looks at one T cell receptor (beta chain) sequence and its context. This sample stems from a study of blood T cell repertoires in COVID-19. Only in-frame clones appear in the TCRdb table, and some are missing; sequencing was by immunoSEQ multiplex PCR. The sample lists some 110,000 clones; about two thirds were seen once. V was pared by 7 bases and J by 1 base, with 9 bases of the junction left unmatched. The CDR3 has 16 amino acids. Germline V lookup: CDR1 SNHLY, CDR2 FYNNEI. The chain has TRBV2 and TRBJ1-1, with TRBD1 matching over 10 bases. Sequencing was performed on peripheral blood. This sequence was found in a human donor with acute or convalescent COVID-19. The donor label of this sample is uncertain. CDR3 amino acids: CASILDRGITNTEAFF. CDR3 coding DNA: TGTGCCAGCATTCTGGACAGGGGGATTACGAACACTGAAGCTTTCTTT.